This T cell receptor beta chain was captured by sequencing in a study of T cell responses to AZD1222 COVID-19 vaccine. The study's findings and limits: In all cases, repertoires were sampled only after the peak T cell response. Mostly white British, mostly female donors; authors suggested clonal diversity may be underestimated. The study found vaccine-associated CD4 TCRs spanning spike, dominant at 160-218 and 743-854. Baseline serology detected seropositivity in only 5 to 7 AZD1222 recipients.

Libraries were prepared by immunoSEQ multiplex PCR; TCRdb keeps only in-frame clonotypes and omits some of them. Among over 70,000 clones listed, about 91% were seen once. Comment on this clone: As yet, its antigen is unknown.

V lost 0 bases and J lost 11, with 13 bases in between. There are 13 residues in the CDR3. Germline V lookup: CDR1 LGHNA, CDR2 YNFKEQ. This receptor was identified in an adult in good health. The sample in question was peripheral blood, obtained on day 0 of MenACWY control vaccination. The chain has TRBV4-2 and TRBJ1-1; possible D gene TRBD1, 5 bases. The CDR3 here is CASSQDRVRGAFF. CDR3 nucleotide sequence: TGTGCCAGCAGCCAAGACAGGGTTCGGGGGGCTTTCTTT.